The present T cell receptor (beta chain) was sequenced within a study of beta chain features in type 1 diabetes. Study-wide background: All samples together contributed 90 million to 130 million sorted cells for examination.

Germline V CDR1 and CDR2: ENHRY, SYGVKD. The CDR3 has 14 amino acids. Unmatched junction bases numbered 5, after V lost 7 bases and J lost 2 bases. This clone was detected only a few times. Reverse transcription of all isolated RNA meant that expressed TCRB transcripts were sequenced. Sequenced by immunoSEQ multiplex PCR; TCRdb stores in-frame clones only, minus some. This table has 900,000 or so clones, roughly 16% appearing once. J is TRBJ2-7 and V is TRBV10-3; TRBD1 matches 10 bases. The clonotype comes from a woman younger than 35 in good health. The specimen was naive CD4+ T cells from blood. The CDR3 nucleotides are TGTGCCATCACCCCCGGACAGGGGGCCTACGAGCAGTACTTC. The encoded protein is CAITPGQGAYEQYF.